This TCR beta chain was captured by sequencing in a study of T cell responses to AZD1222 COVID-19 vaccine. Study as a whole: Analyses pooled second doses at about 4 or about 12 weeks.

Note on this clone: The target antigen is unknown.

The CDR3 has 14 amino acids. CDR1 and CDR2 from the germline V gene are SEHNR and FQNEAQ (reference sequence). V shed 3 bases and J shed 3 bases, with 10 bases lying between them. Here immunoSEQ multiplex PCR was the method, and the copy in TCRdb shows in-frame clones only, minus some. The sample yields roughly 100,000 clones, 70% to 90% seen once. Whole-study results and caveats: None of the repertoires were sampled until the peak T cell response had passed. Once two AZD1222 doses were given, Spike-specific TCR breadth and depth went up.

This chain joins TRBV7-9 and TRBJ2-3; maybe TRBD2 (6 bases). The sequence was obtained from an adult in good health. The sequencing used peripheral blood, collected on day 0 of AZD1222 vaccination. CDR3 region: CASSFTGVTDTQYF. As DNA, the CDR3 is TGTGCCAGCAGCTTTACGGGGGTGACAGATACGCAGTATTTT.